This paragraph covers one TCR beta chain sequence. This clonotype was detected once. The antigen this receptor binds is unknown. The input lacks base qualities; no much larger clone sits a single base away. V is shortened by 3 bases, J by 13 bases, and the region joining them spans 17 bases. Reading from cysteine to phenylalanine, the CDR3 counts 13 amino acids. The sequence is cut down to CDR3 DNA, 39 bases in frame from base 1. This record belongs to a study of identical twins (TCRdb year 2016). With regard to the full study: To test whether fetal clonotypes persist, this study deep-sequenced TCR alpha and beta repertoires from monozygotic twins, from unrelated adults of various ages, and from cord blood. To rule out contamination, replicate twin experiments were performed at different times with different library preparation protocols. On the study overall, not on this receptor specifically: Out-of-frame TCR alpha sharing in monozygotic twins was systematically underestimated by recombination models, whereas sharing between unrelated individuals was in agreement with the recombination models. In beta out-of-frame sequences, excess twin sharing was weaker, because having fewer shared sequences lowered the signal-to-noise ratio. Abundant cord blood beta clonotypes carried fewer insertions; young adult naive repertoires showed a weaker similar trend, while memory repertoires showed none. Invariant T cells such as MAIT and iNKT could partly confound zero-insertion analyses, although diverse VJ usage argued against such confounding for most clonotypes. Compared with coincidental sharing between unrelated individuals, out-of-frame TCR alpha sequences shared between twins had an excess of sequences with low generation probability. Because the same donors could not be followed over many years, the conclusions depended on cross-sectional statistical analysis.

Receptors were amplified or captured by 5' RACE. Sequencing took place on an Illumina HiSeq 2000. A universal primer binding site was added through template switching, and the final cDNA carried a unique molecular identifier so that TCR cDNA molecules could be counted accurately. Specific primers in the conserved constant-segment region were used to synthesize first-strand cDNA for the TCR alpha and beta chains. To control for contamination, every cDNA library was double barcoded, receiving both a SMART-Mk sample barcode and Illumina barcodes. TruSeq adapter sequences along with Illumina sample barcodes were introduced in two successive PCR steps. The TCR alpha and beta cDNA libraries were sequenced on the Illumina HiSeq platform using custom primers. The published analysis was carried out like this. MiGEC was used to process raw reads and extract unique molecular identifiers, and MiXCR was used to find CDR3 positions. For each individual, recombination models were inferred using an EM algorithm with the repgenHMM and IGoR tools. The analysis of shared clonotypes was done with the tcR package in R, with sharing normalized by the product of cloneset sizes. To study raw recombination free of thymic and clonal selection effects, out-of-frame nonproductive sequences were analyzed. The public reads were run again by TCRdb, first through fastp at Q25 and then through MiXCR, and only productive beta chains were kept. Every entry covers one CDR3 protein and lists the most common genes and DNA from its rows. TCRdb assigned the V and J calls; the authors' analysis was not used. Recorded for this sample are more than 1.5 million distinct CDR3 sequences; under 35% of them occurred a single time. The leading ten clones occupy about 0.25% of the sample.

Every donor in the study was a healthy Caucasian. The TCR sequence derives from a newborn girl in good health. The sequenced sample was cord blood. This chain joins TRBV12-3 or TRBV12-4 to TRBJ2-3, with the D gene not confidently named. The DNA sequence is given as TGTGCCAGCAGTTTGGGCTTAACAGATGTGGAGTATTTT. It codes for CASSLGLTDVEYF.